A selection of T cell receptor beta chains follows, all from one sample in a study of blood T cells in healthy people across ages. From the 5' RACE reads, TCRdb called clonotypes with MiXCR, one entry per CDR3 protein. Of about 1.4 million distinct CDR3 sequences listed, around 55% are singletons. Sequences were obtained from blood. The source is a young man in good health. CDR3s include the opening cysteine and the closing phenylalanine or tryptophan. The order of the fields is clone size, D gene, V gene, J gene, CDR3 protein, CDR3 DNA. The D gene is left open where the match is weak. Clone size, where shown, is once, few, many, or a class for clones that have expanded.

abundance: -
d_gene: TRBD1
v_gene: TRBV7-9
j_gene: TRBJ1-2
CDR3aa: CASSSQRDRGDYGYTF
CDR3nt: TGTGCCAGCAGCTCGCAACGGGACAGGGGGGACTATGGCTACACCTTC

abundance: -
d_gene: -
v_gene: TRBV28
j_gene: TRBJ1-6
CDR3aa: CASRRTDNSPLHF
CDR3nt: TGTGCCAGCAGGCGGACAGATAATTCACCCCTCCACTTT

abundance: -
d_gene: -
v_gene: TRBV2
j_gene: TRBJ2-6
CDR3aa: CASSEAYVSGANVLTF
CDR3nt: TGTGCCAGCAGTGAAGCGTACGTCTCTGGGGCCAACGTCCTGACTTTC

abundance: few
d_gene: -
v_gene: TRBV28
j_gene: TRBJ2-5
CDR3aa: CASSERGETQYF
CDR3nt: TGTGCCAGCAGTGAACGAGGGGAGACCCAGTACTTC

abundance: few
d_gene: -
v_gene: TRBV4-1
j_gene: TRBJ1-1
CDR3aa: CASSQVKGYTEAFF
CDR3nt: TGCGCCAGCAGCCAAGTCAAGGGGTACACTGAAGCTTTCTTT

abundance: few
d_gene: -
v_gene: TRBV29-1
j_gene: TRBJ2-1
CDR3aa: CSVEPSPGGGSYNEQFF
CDR3nt: TGCAGCGTTGAGCCCTCCCCAGGAGGGGGTAGTTACAATGAGCAGTTCTTC

abundance: -
d_gene: -
v_gene: TRBV6-6
j_gene: TRBJ1-1
CDR3aa: CASSYPGTAAEAFF
CDR3nt: TGTGCCAGCAGTTACCCCGGGACTGCGGCGGAAGCTTTCTTT

abundance: -
d_gene: -
v_gene: TRBV20-1
j_gene: TRBJ2-4
CDR3aa: CSVPNEQYF
CDR3nt: TGCAGTGTCCCCAATGAGCAGTACTTC

abundance: few
d_gene: -
v_gene: TRBV7-9
j_gene: TRBJ2-7
CDR3aa: CASSPPAHSEQYF
CDR3nt: TGTGCCAGCAGCCCACCCGCTCATTCCGAGCAGTACTTC

abundance: -
d_gene: -
v_gene: TRBV7-9
j_gene: TRBJ1-1
CDR3aa: CASSVPRNTEAFF
CDR3nt: TGTGCCAGCAGCGTCCCCAGGAACACTGAAGCTTTCTTT

abundance: -
d_gene: -
v_gene: TRBV28
j_gene: TRBJ2-7
CDR3aa: CASSWIAFSSYEQYF
CDR3nt: TGTGCCAGCAGTTGGATAGCGTTTAGCTCCTACGAGCAGTACTTC

abundance: few
d_gene: -
v_gene: TRBV4-1
j_gene: TRBJ1-1
CDR3aa: CASGPGAAFF
CDR3nt: TGCGCCAGCGGGCCCGGGGCCGCTTTCTTT

abundance: few
d_gene: -
v_gene: TRBV24-1
j_gene: TRBJ2-3
CDR3aa: CATSEPEDSTDTQYF
CDR3nt: TGTGCCACCAGTGAACCCGAGGACAGCACAGATACGCAGTATTTT

abundance: few
d_gene: -
v_gene: TRBV4-3
j_gene: TRBJ1-2
CDR3aa: CASSQDWTSPGYTF
CDR3nt: TGCGCCAGCAGCCAAGATTGGACCTCGCCCGGCTACACCTTC

abundance: -
d_gene: -
v_gene: TRBV20-1
j_gene: TRBJ2-5
CDR3aa: CSAPAGGQETQYF
CDR3nt: TGCAGTGCTCCTGCAGGTGGCCAAGAGACCCAGTACTTC

abundance: -
d_gene: -
v_gene: TRBV7-8
j_gene: TRBJ2-3
CDR3aa: CASSLNRHTDTQYF
CDR3nt: TGTGCCAGCAGCTTAAACAGACACACAGATACGCAGTATTTT

abundance: -
d_gene: TRBD1
v_gene: TRBV12-3/TRBV12-4
j_gene: TRBJ1-5
CDR3aa: CASSLRQGLNQPQHF
CDR3nt: TGTGCCAGCAGTTTGAGACAGGGACTTAATCAGCCCCAGCATTTT

abundance: -
d_gene: TRBD2
v_gene: TRBV12-3/TRBV12-4
j_gene: TRBJ2-1
CDR3aa: CASSKLAATYEQFF
CDR3nt: TGTGCCAGCAGTAAACTAGCGGCTACCTACGAGCAGTTCTTC

abundance: -
d_gene: TRBD2
v_gene: TRBV12-3/TRBV12-4
j_gene: TRBJ2-7
CDR3aa: CASSSPTGTSGHPGNSYEQYF
CDR3nt: TGTGCCAGCAGTTCCCCGACCGGGACTAGCGGGCACCCAGGAAATTCCTACGAGCAGTACTTC

abundance: -
d_gene: -
v_gene: TRBV7-2
j_gene: TRBJ2-1
CDR3aa: CASTSAGTNNEQFF
CDR3nt: TGTGCGAGCACTTCAGCCGGGACGAACAATGAGCAGTTCTTC

abundance: once
d_gene: TRBD2
v_gene: TRBV20-1
j_gene: TRBJ2-1
CDR3aa: CSARDWTSGGYQDNEQFF
CDR3nt: TGCAGTGCTAGAGATTGGACTAGCGGGGGTTACCAAGACAATGAGCAGTTCTTC

abundance: -
d_gene: TRBD2
v_gene: TRBV5-1
j_gene: TRBJ2-1
CDR3aa: CASSPGLAEQFF
CDR3nt: TGCGCCAGCAGCCCCGGACTAGCTGAGCAGTTCTTC

abundance: -
d_gene: -
v_gene: TRBV7-6
j_gene: TRBJ2-6
CDR3aa: CASSLTISSGANVLTF
CDR3nt: TGTGCCAGCAGCTTAACAATAAGCTCTGGGGCCAACGTCCTGACTTTC

abundance: -
d_gene: TRBD1
v_gene: TRBV4-2
j_gene: TRBJ2-7
CDR3aa: CASSQDGQGAYEQYF
CDR3nt: TGTGCCAGCAGCCAAGATGGTCAGGGGGCTTACGAGCAGTACTTC

abundance: -
d_gene: -
v_gene: TRBV6-6
j_gene: TRBJ2-7
CDR3aa: CASSWLANEQYF
CDR3nt: TGTGCCAGCAGTTGGCTAGCCAACGAGCAGTACTTC

abundance: -
d_gene: -
v_gene: TRBV19
j_gene: TRBJ1-4
CDR3aa: CATSRQDNEKLFF
CDR3nt: TGTGCCACCAGCCGACAGGATAATGAAAAACTGTTTTTT

abundance: -
d_gene: -
v_gene: TRBV29-1
j_gene: TRBJ2-7
CDR3aa: CSVEGVSYNEQYF
CDR3nt: TGCAGCGTTGAGGGGGTTTCCTACAATGAGCAGTACTTC

abundance: -
d_gene: -
v_gene: TRBV29-1
j_gene: TRBJ2-1
CDR3aa: CSVLMSSYNEQFF
CDR3nt: TGCAGCGTCCTGATGAGCTCCTACAATGAGCAGTTCTTC

abundance: -
d_gene: -
v_gene: TRBV7-2
j_gene: TRBJ1-4
CDR3aa: CASSLAGPGEKLFF
CDR3nt: TGTGCCAGCAGCTTAGCGGGACCTGGGGAAAAACTGTTTTTT

abundance: -
d_gene: TRBD1
v_gene: TRBV6-5
j_gene: TRBJ1-2
CDR3aa: CASSYLPGTGNYGYTF
CDR3nt: TGTGCCAGCAGTTACCTCCCAGGGACAGGGAACTATGGCTACACCTTC

abundance: few
d_gene: -
v_gene: TRBV15
j_gene: TRBJ2-7
CDR3aa: CATSKEEARDEQYF
CDR3nt: TGTGCCACCAGCAAGGAAGAGGCGCGCGACGAGCAGTACTTC

abundance: -
d_gene: -
v_gene: TRBV7-9
j_gene: TRBJ2-3
CDR3aa: CASSHRGGPSTDTQYF
CDR3nt: TGTGCCAGCAGCCACCGCGGCGGCCCTAGCACAGATACGCAGTATTTT

abundance: -
d_gene: -
v_gene: TRBV29-1
j_gene: TRBJ2-7
CDR3aa: CSVEATYNEQYF
CDR3nt: TGCAGCGTTGAGGCTACCTACAATGAGCAGTACTTC

abundance: -
d_gene: -
v_gene: TRBV7-9
j_gene: TRBJ2-1
CDR3aa: CASSLVGTRGWHEQFF
CDR3nt: TGTGCCAGCAGCTTAGTAGGGACTCGGGGGTGGCATGAGCAGTTCTTC

abundance: few
d_gene: TRBD2
v_gene: TRBV20-1
j_gene: TRBJ2-7
CDR3aa: CSAILGTSGVYEQYF
CDR3nt: TGCAGTGCTATCCTCGGGACTAGCGGAGTCTACGAGCAGTACTTC

abundance: -
d_gene: TRBD2
v_gene: TRBV6-2/TRBV6-3
j_gene: TRBJ2-1
CDR3aa: CASLPPGGLGEQFF
CDR3nt: TGTGCCAGCCTCCCTCCGGGGGGGCTGGGTGAGCAGTTCTTC

abundance: -
d_gene: -
v_gene: TRBV7-9
j_gene: TRBJ2-2
CDR3aa: CASSLDIALARTGELFF
CDR3nt: TGTGCCAGCAGCTTAGATATCGCTCTAGCGCGGACCGGGGAGCTGTTTTTT

abundance: once
d_gene: -
v_gene: TRBV30
j_gene: TRBJ2-7
CDR3aa: CAWTELFSYEQYF
CDR3nt: TGTGCCTGGACAGAGCTATTCTCCTACGAGCAGTACTTC

abundance: -
d_gene: TRBD1
v_gene: TRBV4-1
j_gene: TRBJ2-3
CDR3aa: CASSQVAGGAGTDTQYF
CDR3nt: TGCGCCAGCAGCCAGGTCGCAGGGGGCGCAGGAACAGATACGCAGTATTTT

abundance: -
d_gene: -
v_gene: TRBV27
j_gene: TRBJ1-6
CDR3aa: CASSLSPGGRSPLHF
CDR3nt: TGTGCCAGCAGTTTATCTCCGGGAGGGAGATCACCCCTCCACTTT